This T cell receptor (beta chain) was obtained from a study of cytomegalovirus exposure and HLA in healthy donors. Study-wide results and caveats: The later analysis indicated that the majority of CMV-associated TCR beta chains appeared HLA-restricted.

This CDR3 is built from 15 residues. Looked up from germline, CDR1 is LGHNA and CDR2 is YSLEER. V lost 3 bases to trimming and J lost 4 bases; unmatched junction nucleotides: 6. Measured by frequency, this clone is medium-sized. What it binds is not known. In the PCR, 60 Vbeta and 13 Jbeta primers were used. Generated by immunoSEQ multiplex PCR, the TCRdb table keeps only in-frame clones and is missing some. The repertoire table contains 65,000 to 90,000 clones. The sequenced sample was PBMCs. The chain couples TRBV4-3 to TRBJ1-3; TRBD1 matches 7 bases. The receptor was isolated from a female donor in good health and CMV-seropositive. This CDR3 is CASSHKTGSGNTIYF. CDR3 nucleotides: TGCGCCAGCAGCCATAAGACAGGGTCAGGAAACACCATATATTTT.